This T cell receptor beta chain appears in the sequencing data of a study of Tregs in tolerant kidney transplant recipients. Study-wide points: Activated donor B cell expansion appeared to reveal the most relevant donor-specific TCRbeta repertoire.

Unstimulated Tregs (CD4+CD25+CD127-) and CD4+CD25- non-Tregs were sorted from PBMCs. Thawed PBMCs were rested overnight at 37°C with around 180 IU/ml IL-2 before regulatory T cell sorting. V lost 5 bases, J lost 8 bases, and 8 bases stayed unmatched. From germline, CDR1 is MDHEN and CDR2 SYDVKM. CDR3 length: 13 residues. As regards this clone: What it binds is not known.

This table comes from immunoSEQ multiplex PCR, and its TCRdb copy is limited to in-frame clones, with some not included. The sample consists of under 80,000 clones, around 85% of them appearing once. The starting material was Tregs from blood, obtained before the transplant. The chain joins TRBV28 to TRBJ1-2, with 7 bases identical to TRBD1. The clonotype originates from a human donor who received a combined kidney and bone marrow transplant. The CDR3 reads CASSLTGRPGYTF. CDR3 DNA: TGTGCCAGCAGTCTGACAGGGAGACCCGGCTACACCTTC.